The entry below gives a single T cell receptor beta chain sequence along with its context. This entry comes from a study of cytomegalovirus exposure and HLA in healthy donors. Produced via immunoSEQ multiplex PCR; TCRdb's table is partial and in-frame only. The sample holds 200,000 to 300,000 clones, approximately 86% seen once. The CDR3 is 16 amino acids. In germline, CDR1 is LNHDA, CDR2 SQIVND (reference sequence). The V end lost 3 bases, the J end lost 0 bases, and 13 bases lay between the germline ends. The chain recombines TRBV19 with TRBJ2-3, with D maybe TRBD2 (6 bases). Sequencing input: PBMCs. This clonotype was obtained from a young woman in good health and CMV-seropositive. The DNA of the CDR3 is TGTGCCAGTAGTATGAGAGCGGGCGCTAGCACAGATACGCAGTATTTT. It translates to CASSMRAGASTDTQYF.